Shown below are 32 T cell receptor beta chains from a single sample sequenced in a study of shared clonotypes between healthy human individuals. Some clones are missing from TCRdb's copy, which holds only in-frame ones; the method was immunoSEQ multiplex PCR. The data show a few million clones, just over 90% seen once. Sequences were obtained from naive CD4+ T cells from PBMCs. Subset in this sample: CD45RA+ positively selected. The receptors originated from a man aged 18 to 30 in good health. Some clones in this sample may be carry-over from other donors' samples.

Remarks on this clone: Other nucleotide sequences in the sample specify the same CDR3. The chain joins TRBV12-5 to TRBJ2-3, with no clear D. V lost 4 bases and J 0 bases, leaving 2 bases between the germline ends. The CDR3 covers 12 residues. Per germline, CDR1 LGHNT and CDR2 FRNRAP. The CDR3 nucleotides read TGTGCTAGTGGTTCCAGCACAGATACGCAGTATTTT. Residues: CASGSSTDTQYF. Looking up the rest from reference TRBV12-5 and TRBJ2-3 gives the full variable domain: DARVTQTPRHKVTEMGQEVTMRCQPILGHNTVFWYRQTMMQGLELLAYFRNRAPLDDSGMPKDRFSAEMPDATLATLKIQPSEPRDSAVYFCASGSSTDTQYFGPGTRLTVL.

This clone was seen a single time. This chain uses TRBV4-2 with TRBJ1-1; the match to TRBD1 covers 7 bases. Germline V CDR1 and CDR2: LGHNA, YNFKEQ. V dropped 0 bases and J dropped 5; count of bases not matched to a gene: 6. This CDR3 has 15 residues. The CDR3 nucleotides read TGTGCCAGCAGCCAAGATTCGGCAGGGGGGACTGAAGCTTTCTTT. Protein product: CASSQDSAGGTEAFF.

This clone occurred once. This chain joins TRBV7-6 and TRBJ2-3, with D unclear. Germline V gene sequence: CDR1 SGHVS, CDR2 FNYEAQ. This CDR3 is 12 amino acids long. The V gene lost 1 base and the J gene lost 2 bases, with 1 base spanning the gap. The CDR3 reads CASSLDTDTQYF. In DNA, the CDR3 is TGTGCCAGCAGCTTAGACACAGATACGCAGTATTTT. The whole variable domain, filled in from reference TRBV7-6 and TRBJ2-3, reads GAGVSQSPRYKVTKRGQDVALRCDPISGHVSLYWYRQALGQGPEFLTYFNYEAQQDKSGLPNDRFSAERPEGSISTLTIQRTEQRDSAMYRCASSLDTDTQYFGPGTRLTVL.

As to this clone: Its ends do not fully match the called genes, so a read error is possible. The chain couples TRBV25-1 to TRBJ2-3; D gene unclear. The germline V gene encodes CDR1 MGHDK and CDR2 SYGVNS. The CDR3 spans 13 residues. The CDR3 nucleotides read TGTGCCAGCAGTGAAGCACCCACAGTTACGCAGTATTTT. It is translated as CASSEAPTVTQYF.

The gene calls are TRBV27 and TRBJ2-2; no reliable D call. This CDR3 has 14 amino acids. V was shortened by 4 bases and J by 6 bases, with 12 bases between the two germline ends. Looked up from germline, CDR1 is MNHEY and CDR2 is SMNVEV (reference sequence). CDR3 coding DNA: TGTGCCAGCAGTTCCGACTTAGGCGCCGGGGAGCTGTTTTTT. Amino acids: CASSSDLGAGELFF.

This sequence joins TRBV19 and TRBJ2-7; 7 nucleotides line up with TRBD1. With 5 bases clipped from V and 6 bases from J, the junction kept 10 bases outside the gene matches. The CDR3 consists of 14 residues. From germline, CDR1 is LNHDA and CDR2 SQIVND (reference sequence). The CDR3 nucleotides read TGTGCCAGTAGTCGCAAACAGGGGTACGGCGAGCAGTACTTC. Protein sequence: CASSRKQGYGEQYF.

This clone showed up just a few times. This sample includes further DNA sequences coding for the same CDR3. The chain couples TRBV29-1 to TRBJ2-5; D is uncertain. Germline V gives CDR1 SQVTM, CDR2 ANQGSEA. V was trimmed by 4 bases and J by 4 bases, leaving 4 bases between them. The length of the CDR3 is 10 residues. Written as DNA, the CDR3 is TGCAGCGTTGGGGCAGAGACCCAGTACTTC. Translation: CSVGAETQYF.

As for this clone: The sample has other DNA sequences that encode this CDR3 too. This chain connects TRBV7-9 to TRBJ1-1; no clear D gene. Germline CDR1 reads SEHNR; CDR2 reads FQNEAQ (reference sequence). Between the trimmed V and J ends, which lost 1 base and 7 bases, there was a span of 4 bases. The CDR3 is 11 residues long. The CDR3 reads CASSLGVEAFF. CDR3 in DNA: TGTGCCAGCAGCTTAGGAGTTGAAGCTTTCTTT.

The genes are TRBV12-2 and TRBJ2-7; the table's TRBD1 call for D was not verified on the DNA. TRBV12-2 is a pseudogene segment. This CDR3 contains 13 residues. This chain's CDR3 is CASRTPLGGEQYF. CDR3 sequence (DNA): TGTGCAAGTCGCACCCCCCTAGGGGGCGAGCAGTACTTC.

This sequence joins TRBV28 and TRBJ1-5; no clear D gene. CDR1 and CDR2 from the germline V gene are MDHEN and SYDVKM. The CDR3 contains 17 residues. The V end lost 2 bases, the J end lost 0 bases, and 14 bases lay between the germline ends. The CDR3 loop reads CASSLAVLGSSNQPQHF. CDR3 DNA sequence: TGTGCCAGCAGTTTAGCGGTATTGGGCAGTAGCAATCAGCCCCAGCATTTT.

The V call is TRBV5-5, the J call TRBJ2-6; D might be TRBD1 (6 bases). This CDR3 contains 18 residues. The V and J ends lost 3 bases and 0 bases respectively, with 16 bases between them. From germline, CDR1 is SGHKS and CDR2 YYEKEE (reference sequence). The chain's CDR3 is CASSSRTVTPSGANVLTF. CDR3 in DNA: TGTGCCAGCAGCTCCCGGACAGTAACCCCCTCTGGGGCCAACGTCCTGACTTTC.

This chain joins TRBV10-3 and TRBJ2-1; 8 nucleotides line up with TRBD2. CDR1 ENHRY and CDR2 SYGVKD come from the germline V gene. The CDR3 totals 15 residues. Trimming took 7 bases from V and 0 from J; bases not matched to a gene: 5. The CDR3 sequence: CAINRGLDSYNEQFF. The CDR3 nucleotides are TGTGCCATCAACCGGGGACTAGACTCCTACAATGAGCAGTTCTTC.

The chain uses TRBV11-3 and TRBJ2-5; D gene ambiguous. Germline V gives CDR1 SGHNT, CDR2 YENEEA. V was pared by 6 bases and J by 4 bases, with 15 bases between. The CDR3 sequence is 14 residues long. This CDR3 reads CASSPGFSGETQYF. CDR3 sequence (DNA): TGTGCCAGCAGTCCGGGTTTCTCGGGAGAGACCCAGTACTTC.

Points on this clone: Additional DNA sequences in this sample encode the identical CDR3. The J gene is TRBJ2-5, the V gene TRBV6-1; no clear D gene. The CDR3 runs 14 residues. V lost 0 bases and J lost 5, with 10 bases in between. Germline lookup yields CDR1 MNHNS and CDR2 SASEGT. As DNA, the CDR3 is TGTGCCAGCAGTGAAGCTGGCGACTGGGAGACCCAGTACTTC. Translation: CASSEAGDWETQYF.

The chain couples TRBV5-4 to TRBJ1-4; TRBD1 agrees at 7 bases. Trimming cost V 5 bases and J 3 bases; bases outside gene matches: 4. This CDR3 has 14 amino acids. Germline V gene sequence: CDR1 SGHNT, CDR2 YYREEE (reference sequence). The chain's CDR3 is CASSTGVANEKLFF. The CDR3 DNA follows: TGTGCCAGCAGTACAGGGGTGGCTAATGAAAAACTGTTTTTT.

This chain connects TRBV18 to TRBJ2-3, with D perhaps TRBD2 (6 bases). The germline CDR1 and CDR2 sequences are KGHSH and LQKENI. The V end lost 4 bases, the J end lost 1 base, and 12 bases lay between the germline ends. The CDR3 runs 15 residues. The CDR3 DNA sequence: TGTGCCAGCTCACTACTGGTAGCGGGCACAGATACGCAGTATTTT. This encodes CASSLLVAGTDTQYF.

The V and J genes are TRBV30 and TRBJ2-3; 8 bases are a match to TRBD2. Trimming cost V 2 bases and J 4 bases; bases outside gene matches: 8. Germline CDR1 reads GTSNPN; CDR2 reads SVGIG (reference sequence). There are 15 residues in the CDR3. CDR3 DNA: TGTGCCTGGAGTCTTGGACTAGCTCAGCCAGATACGCAGTATTTT. It codes for CAWSLGLAQPDTQYF.

This clone was seen a handful of times. Within the sample, other DNA sequences also encode this same CDR3. V and J are TRBV2 and TRBJ1-3; D is unclear. The CDR3 loop spans 14 amino acids. Germline V CDR1 and CDR2: SNHLY, FYNNEI. V was pared by 4 bases and J by 0 bases, with 7 bases between. The CDR3 loop reads CASSVGGSGNTIYF. For the CDR3, the DNA is TGTGCCAGCAGTGTTGGCGGCTCTGGAAACACCATATATTTT.

The genes are TRBV11-3 and TRBJ2-7; D ambiguous. Germline V lookup: CDR1 SGHNT, CDR2 YENEEA. With 5 bases removed from V and 3 bases from J, the gap between germline ends came to 14 bases. The CDR3 runs 14 residues. CDR3: CASSPGPEVYEQYF. CDR3 DNA sequence: TGTGCCAGCAGCCCAGGCCCCGAGGTCTACGAGCAGTACTTC.

The table lists this clone with a count of one. The genes are TRBV25-1 and TRBJ2-7; D unresolved. V was trimmed by 5 bases and J by 2 bases, leaving 13 bases between them. This CDR3 comprises 14 residues. CDR1 and CDR2 (germline): MGHDK, SYGVNS. Here the CDR3 DNA reads TGTGCCAGCAGTCCACCCTTTGGGGCCTACGAGCAGTACTTC. Its protein product is CASSPPFGAYEQYF.

The J gene is TRBJ2-7, the V gene TRBV5-1; TRBD2 aligns across 11 bases. The CDR3 consists of 17 residues. Germline trimming cut 0 bases from V and 5 bases from J; bases unmatched to any gene: 10. CDR1 is SGHRS, CDR2 YFSETQ, per germline. In nucleotides, the CDR3 is TGCGCCAGCAGCTTGGTTCCCGTTGGTAGCGGGAGGGACGAGCAGTACTTC. Protein sequence: CASSLVPVGSGRDEQYF.

This clone turned up a few times. The chain combines TRBV28 with TRBJ2-4, with 8 bases lining up with TRBD1. The CDR3 loop spans 13 amino acids. Per the germline V gene, CDR1 is MDHEN and CDR2 is SYDVKM. V lost 7 bases, J lost 6 bases, and 5 bases stayed unmatched. This CDR3 reads CASTKTGVNIQYF. DNA for the CDR3: TGTGCCAGCACCAAGACAGGGGTAAACATTCAGTACTTC.

The chain uses TRBV11-3 and TRBJ2-7; 10 positions agree with TRBD1. Looked up from germline, CDR1 is SGHNT and CDR2 is YENEEA. The CDR3 contains 15 residues. Trimming at V came to 5 bases and at J to 3 bases, leaving 7 bases not matched to a gene. CDR3 nucleotide sequence: TGTGCCAGCAGCCCCGACAGGGGGCGAAGCTACGAGCAGTACTTC. Residues: CASSPDRGRSYEQYF. The full variable domain, completed using reference TRBV11-3 and TRBJ2-7, is EAGVVQSPRYKIIEKKQPVAFWCNPISGHNTLYWYLQNLGQGPELLIRYENEEAVDDSQLPKDRFSAERLKGVDSTLKIQPAELGDSAVYLCASSPDRGRSYEQYFGPGTRLTVT.

The chain recombines TRBV28 with TRBJ2-7; tentative D call: TRBD2 (6 bases). Germline V lookup: CDR1 MDHEN, CDR2 SYDVKM. This CDR3 region has 18 residues. V gave up 3 bases and J gave up 0 bases, with 21 bases separating them. This CDR3 is CASSFNLRWNGGSYEQYF. CDR3 DNA sequence: TGTGCCAGCAGTTTTAATCTTCGGTGGAACGGGGGCTCCTACGAGCAGTACTTC.

The rearrangement uses TRBV11-2 and TRBJ2-1, with 12 positions matching TRBD2. V was clipped by 4 bases and J by 5 bases; unmatched bases: 9. Germline V gives CDR1 SGHAT, CDR2 FQNNGV. The CDR3 has 17 residues. The CDR3 nucleotides are TGTGCCAGCAGCTCAAGACTAGCGGGAGCCGGTCACAATGAGCAGTTCTTC. Translating it yields CASSSRLAGAGHNEQFF.

V and J are TRBV5-1 and TRBJ2-7; 13 nucleotides align to TRBD2. The length of the CDR3 is 15 residues. Germline-derived CDR1 and CDR2 are SGHRS and YFSETQ. Germline trimming cut 4 bases from V and 7 bases from J; bases unmatched to any gene: 8. The CDR3 is CASSQWTSGRGEQYF. DNA of the CDR3: TGCGCCAGCAGCCAATGGACTAGCGGGAGAGGGGAGCAGTACTTC.

The chain employs TRBV5-5 and TRBJ2-3, with TRBD1 as a possible D gene (6 bases). The CDR3 runs 14 residues. V lost 4 bases and J 4 bases, leaving 13 bases between the germline ends. CDR1 is SGHKS and CDR2 is YYEKEE in the germline V gene (reference sequence). CDR3 amino acids: CASSDSRGADTQYF. DNA of the CDR3: TGTGCCAGCAGCGACAGCAGGGGAGCAGATACGCAGTATTTT.

For the CDR3, the DNA is TGTGCCAGCAGCTTATTTCTGGGACTAGCGGGAACCTTCTACGAGCAGTACTTC. Its protein is CASSLFLGLAGTFYEQYF. V gene TRBV7-3 combines with J gene TRBJ2-7, with 13 bases lining up with TRBD2. Germline V gene sequence: CDR1 SGHTA, CDR2 FQGTGA. There are 18 residues in the CDR3. J was trimmed by 3 bases and V by 2 bases; bases with no gene match: 10.

For this clone: The same CDR3 also results from other DNA sequences found in this sample. The V call is TRBV9, the J call TRBJ1-4, with 10 bases identical to TRBD1. Germline CDR1 is SGDLS and CDR2 is YYNGEE. This CDR3 region has 15 residues. V lost 2 bases and J lost 8; bases outside the gene matches: 6. This chain's CDR3 is CASSVAGTGVEKLFF. DNA of the CDR3: TGTGCCAGCAGCGTCGCCGGGACAGGGGTGGAAAAACTGTTTTTT.

The rearrangement joins TRBV6-5 to TRBJ2-1, with unresolved D. The CDR3 consists of 13 residues. With 3 bases removed from V and 4 bases from J, the gap between germline ends came to 7 bases. The germline gives CDR1 MNHEY, CDR2 SVGAGI. The DNA for the CDR3 is TGTGCCAGCAGTTATGAACAGTACAATGAGCAGTTCTTC. Its translation is CASSYEQYNEQFF.

A remark on this clone: This sample also contains other DNA sequences that code for the same CDR3. The chain uses TRBV28 and TRBJ1-5, with 8 bases aligning to TRBD1. The CDR3 spans 14 residues. With V trimmed by 3 bases and J by 7 bases, 5 bases remained unmatched. Germline V gene lookup returns CDR1 MDHEN and CDR2 SYDVKM. The CDR3 DNA reads as TGTGCCAGCAGTTTCGGACAGGGAAGGCAGCCCCAGCATTTT. Translation: CASSFGQGRQPQHF.

This clone was recorded only once. Other DNA sequences from this sample encode an identical CDR3 as well. This chain links TRBV11-3 with TRBJ2-7; D is unclear. The CDR3 has 12 amino acids. With 3 bases removed from V and 5 bases from J, the gap between germline ends came to 8 bases. Per germline, CDR1 SGHNT and CDR2 YENEEA. In nucleotides, the CDR3 is TGTGCCAGCAGCTTTGGTCCGGACGAGCAGTACTTC. Protein: CASSFGPDEQYF.